These 4 T cell receptor beta chains were sequenced from one sample in a study of tumour-infiltrating T cells in Burkitt lymphoma. Assay used: immunoSEQ multiplex PCR; TCRdb lists only in-frame clones, some missing. Seen here are some 15,000 clones, approximately 28% observed once, and the top ten hold 6% to 8%. Sequencing was performed on tumor tissue. The receptors stem from a human donor with diffuse large B-cell lymphoma.

The V gene is TRBV20-1, the J gene TRBJ2-1; D is undetermined. The CDR3 is made up of 11 amino acids. The germline V gene encodes CDR1 DFQATT and CDR2 SNEGSKA (reference sequence). V was cut by 1 base and J by 8 bases, with 6 bases left in between. CDR3 in amino acids: CSARGIDEQFF. Written as DNA, the CDR3 is TGCAGTGCTAGAGGAATAGATGAGCAGTTCTTC.

This clone was observed a few times. The gene calls are TRBV6-1 and TRBJ1-2; no reliable D call. CDR3 length equals 14 residues. The V end lost 2 bases, the J end lost 0 bases, and 7 bases lay between the germline ends. CDR1 and CDR2 (germline): MNHNS, SASEGT. The CDR3 DNA reads TGTGCCAGCAGTGAACTAACAGCTAACTATGGCTACACCTTC. Its protein is CASSELTANYGYTF.

The rearrangement links TRBV28 to TRBJ2-7; 8 bases match TRBD2. The CDR3 is made up of 18 amino acids. CDR1 is MDHEN, CDR2 SYDVKM, per germline. V dropped 3 bases and J dropped 2; count of bases not matched to a gene: 15. The CDR3 loop reads CASSLRAGEVFLAYEQYF. CDR3 nucleotide sequence: TGTGCCAGCAGTTTGCGAGCGGGAGAGGTTTTTCTTGCCTACGAGCAGTACTTC. Looking up the rest from reference TRBV28 and TRBJ2-7 gives the full variable domain: DVKVTQSSRYLVKRTGEKVFLECVQDMDHENMFWYRQDPGLGLRLIYFSYDVKMKEKGDIPEGYSVSREKKERFSLILESASTNQTSMYLCASSLRAGEVFLAYEQYFGPGTRLTVT.

The V call is TRBV7-9, the J call TRBJ1-3, with 7 bases fitting TRBD1. Trimming took 4 bases from V and 0 from J; bases not matched to a gene: 3. CDR1 is SEHNR and CDR2 is FQNEAQ in the germline V gene (reference sequence). The length of the CDR3 is 15 residues. CDR3 in DNA: TGTGCCAGCAGCTCGACAGGGAACTCTGGAAACACCATATATTTT. This sequence encodes CASSSTGNSGNTIYF.